A single T cell receptor (beta chain) is shown here with its context. Its antigen is not known. TCRdb passed the 5' RACE reads through MiXCR, listing each CDR3 protein once. The sample consists of under 500,000 distinct CDR3 sequences, 14% of them appearing once. This record comes from a study of identical twins. Regarding the study as a whole: An excess of low generation probability was shown by twin-shared out-of-frame alpha sequences. Less excess twin sharing appeared in beta out-of-frame sequences. Out-of-frame TCR alpha sharing in monozygotic twins exceeded recombination model predictions.

V lost 6 bases to trimming and J lost 4 bases, with 19 bases between them. This CDR3 is built from 15 residues. In addition, the sample was reused for a study of yellow fever vaccine responses in identical twins. As that report states: Twins reportedly showed a vaccine T cell response that seemed partly convergent and partly personalized.

J is TRBJ2-7 and V is TRBV12-3 or TRBV12-4; no reliable D call. Sequences were obtained from CD4+ T cells sorted from blood. The clonotype comes from a woman aged 18 to 35 in good health. DNA of the CDR3: TGTGCCAGCAGCGTGGAACAGCTAAATCGTTACGAGCAGTACTTC. Protein sequence: CASSVEQLNRYEQYF.